This is a list of T cell receptor beta chains from one sample in a study of monozygotic twins with inflammatory bowel disease. TCRdb re-called the 5' RACE reads, yielding one record per CDR3 amino acid sequence without DNA. This listing includes 200,000 to 250,000 distinct CDR3 sequences. The material sequenced was blood. The receptors originated from a human donor with ulcerative colitis or Crohn's disease, or a healthy co-twin of an affected twin (not recorded which). The CDR3 runs from the conserved cysteine through the conserved F or W.

V,J,CDR3
TRBV7-9,TRBJ2-1,CASSPLTNEQFF
TRBV29-1,TRBJ2-4,CSVENSKNIQYF
TRBV12-3/TRBV12-4,TRBJ2-3,CASSFVGGGDTQYF
TRBV3-1,TRBJ1-5,CASSQGTGEDQPQHF
TRBV7-2,TRBJ2-1,CASSFGTSNEQFF
TRBV12-3/TRBV12-4,TRBJ1-2,CASSLKRSPGGYTF
TRBV3-1,TRBJ2-2,CASSKRGGRDGELFF
TRBV15,TRBJ1-1,CATRAGTAARVNTEAFF
TRBV20-1,TRBJ2-7,CSAGGGFSYEQYF
TRBV4-1,TRBJ1-6,CASSHDDLRQIDSPLHF
TRBV27,TRBJ1-2,CASRTTRANYGYTF
TRBV25-1,TRBJ2-7,CASSEPGAEGSEQYF
TRBV6-1,TRBJ2-7,CASSPHDPKNEQYF
TRBV24-1,TRBJ2-1,CATSDAGTSGDEQFF
TRBV20-1,TRBJ2-4,CSARRTGVNIQYF
TRBV3-1,TRBJ1-5,CASSQGSNQPQHF
TRBV12-3/TRBV12-4,TRBJ2-2,CASSLALGGGATGELFF
TRBV3-1,TRBJ1-2,CASSRKGSGRYGYTF
TRBV6-1,TRBJ2-3,CASSEQGIGTDTQYF
TRBV6-5,TRBJ1-1,CASSYKTEAFF
TRBV24-1,TRBJ2-5,CATSDPGRQGLGETQYF
TRBV12-3/TRBV12-4,TRBJ1-4,CASSWAAGGSNEKLFF
TRBV5-1,TRBJ2-2,CASSFLGQDNTGELFF
TRBV7-6,TRBJ2-5,CASSSIGGETQYF
TRBV20-1,TRBJ1-1,CSARDGGQGRMNTEAFF
TRBV10-3,TRBJ1-6,CATHRDLSSPLHF
TRBV6-1,TRBJ2-2,CASSERLAGNTGELFF
TRBV5-1,TRBJ2-4,CASSSGTPKNIQYF
TRBV6-5,TRBJ2-4,CASSTPSQTGENIQYF
TRBV6-1,TRBJ1-2,CASSERRDSAGYTF
TRBV7-3,TRBJ2-3,CASSREGDTQYF
TRBV6-6,TRBJ2-7,CASSYVVGTYEQYF
TRBV7-3,TRBJ2-3,CASSLTPLAQDTQYF
TRBV10-3,TRBJ1-2,CAISDPKIANYGYTF
TRBV29-1,TRBJ1-2,CSVVRAPGDGYTF
TRBV5-1,TRBJ2-2,CASSFAGTGELFF
TRBV20-1,TRBJ1-2,CSVVGIYGYTF
TRBV12-3/TRBV12-4,TRBJ2-3,CASSRRRPGSGDTQYF
TRBV5-6,TRBJ2-7,CASSPLLVYEQYF
TRBV18,TRBJ1-1,CASSPGGRQNTEAFF
TRBV5-1,TRBJ2-7,CASSLQRGNEQYF
TRBV27,TRBJ2-3,CASRGPLRDTENTQYF
TRBV7-2,TRBJ1-2,CASSKTQGGGYTF
TRBV5-1,TRBJ1-3,CASSFTGGQNSGNTIYF
TRBV7-8,TRBJ2-1,CASSLARLTANEQFF
TRBV6-6,TRBJ2-5,CASSLSASQETQYF
TRBV5-4,TRBJ2-4,CASSWGGDKNIQYF
TRBV12-3/TRBV12-4,TRBJ2-7,CASTLGSYEQYF
TRBV5-4,TRBJ2-5,CASSLRVAGGQETQYF